These T cell receptor beta chains were read from a single sample in a study of graft-versus-host responses after intestinal transplantation. This table comes from immunoSEQ multiplex PCR, and its TCRdb copy is limited to in-frame clones, with some not included. The sample carries about 86,000 clones, roughly four fifths recorded once. What these receptors recognize is not known. This specimen was unstimulated CD8+ T cells sorted from spleen or lymph node cells, taken before intestinal transplant. These receptors were collected from a human donor who received an intestinal transplant. The CDR3 runs from the conserved cysteine through the conserved F or W. The D gene is left open where the match is weak. Only some rows state a clone size, as once, few, many or a class for expanded clones.

j_call | v_call | clone_size | d_call | cdr3_nt | cdr3_aa
TRBJ1-5 | TRBV2 | - | - | TGTGCCAGCAGGACAACCGACAGACATCAGCCCCAGCATTTT | CASRTTDRHQPQHF
TRBJ2-5 | TRBV7-7 | - | TRBD2 | TGTGCCAGCAGCTTACTAAGCGGGGGGGCCGGAGAGACCCAGTACTTC | CASSLLSGGAGETQYF
TRBJ2-5 | TRBV9 | - | TRBD2 | TGTGCCAGCAGCGTTGCTAGCGGGGGGGCCGTTGAAGAGACCCAGTACTTC | CASSVASGGAVEETQYF
TRBJ2-1 | TRBV5-4 | - | TRBD2 | TGTGCCAGCAGGACCCGGGGGGATGAGCAGTTCTTC | CASRTRGDEQFF
TRBJ1-4 | TRBV10-3 | few | - | TGTGCCGCTGGAACCAGGGAAGTTAATGAAAAACTGTTTTTT | CAAGTREVNEKLFF
TRBJ2-7 | TRBV5-1 | - | TRBD2 | TGCGCCAGCAGCTTGGAAATAGCGGGAGTCCCCGAGCAGTACTTC | CASSLEIAGVPEQYF
TRBJ1-2 | TRBV6-1 | - | - | TGTGCCAGCACCAGAGAGGGGACATACTATGGCTACACCTTC | CASTREGTYYGYTF
TRBJ2-2 | TRBV6-6 | few | - | TGTGCCAGCGGGTCGGAAGCCGAGCTGTTTTTT | CASGSEAELFF
TRBJ2-5 | TRBV19 | - | - | TGTGCCAGTGGTGGGGGTTTCGGAGAGACCCAGTACTTC | CASGGGFGETQYF
TRBJ1-3 | TRBV29-1 | - | - | TGCAGCGTCGATGGGACGCCTGGAAACACCATATATTTT | CSVDGTPGNTIYF
TRBJ2-7 | TRBV15 | - | TRBD2 | TGTGCCACCAGCTTTCGGGGGGGCACCTACGAGCAGTACTTC | CATSFRGGTYEQYF
TRBJ2-3 | TRBV5-4 | - | TRBD2 | TGTGCCAGCAGCTTAAAGCGGGAGCCCGAAGATACGCAGTATTTT | CASSLKREPEDTQYF
TRBJ2-1 | TRBV14 | - | - | TGTGCCAGCAGCCAAGGTCAGTTCTCCTACAATGAGCAGTTCTTC | CASSQGQFSYNEQFF